The T cell receptor (beta chain) under discussion was sequenced for a study of tumor-infiltrating lymphocytes in primary liver carcinoma. The investigators made TCR beta cDNA from about 500 ng total RNA, using a constant-region primer. Each TCR beta library was derived from three nested multiplex PCR rounds that employed slightly modified ARM-PCR. TRBV1-TRBV30 forward and Cbeta reverse primers drove the first two roughly 10-cycle rounds. TCRdb independently ran MiXCR on the multiplex PCR reads; one entry per CDR3 protein. Counted here are 300,000 to 400,000 distinct CDR3 sequences, less than 70% occurring once; the ten biggest clones make up approximately 5.9%. The CDR3 contains 15 residues. Trimming took 3 bases from V and 2 from J, leaving 11 bases between them. Germline-derived CDR1 and CDR2 are SGHRS and YFSETQ. Blood RNA came from unsorted whole blood; germline DNA was also extracted.

Sequenced material: peripheral blood. V gene TRBV5-1 combines with J gene TRBJ2-2; tentatively, D is TRBD1 (5 bases). This receptor was taken from a man aged 35-49 years with primary liver carcinoma and hepatitis B virus infection. This chain's CDR3 is CASSSVQVNTGELFF. In nucleotides, the CDR3 is TGCGCCAGCAGCTCAGTACAGGTTAACACCGGGGAGCTGTTTTTT.